Here is one T cell receptor beta chain with its context. The data are from a study of blood T cell repertoires in COVID-19. As handled by the study authors: The assay estimated nucleated cells by amplifying reference gene primers. Generated by immunoSEQ multiplex PCR, the TCRdb table keeps only in-frame clones and is missing some. From that table come the V and J calls and clone size; the DNA was used to work out D and trimming. Found here are approximately 250,000 clones, 88% of them singletons; the top ten hold approximately 2%. Germline V lookup: CDR1 MNHNY, CDR2 SVGAGI (reference sequence). V shed 5 bases and J shed 1 base, with 20 bases lying between them. The CDR3 extends over 17 amino acids.

Sequencing was done on a sample of PBMCs or T cells enriched from blood (not recorded which). This sequence originates from a woman aged 55-75 years in a cohort exposed to, infected with or recovered from COVID-19 (not recorded which). The chain combines TRBV6-6 with TRBJ1-1, with D perhaps matching TRBD1 (6 bases). The DNA of the CDR3 is TGTGCCAGCAGTCCCCTGCGGGGGGCCAAACGGAACACTGAAGCTTTCTTT. Translated, it gives CASSPLRGAKRNTEAFF.